This paragraph covers one T cell receptor beta chain sequence. The data originate from a study of T cell responses to AZD1222 COVID-19 vaccine. Produced via immunoSEQ multiplex PCR; TCRdb's table is partial and in-frame only. This sample has approximately 100,000 clones, with around 94% found just once. CDR3 length: 15 amino acids. Germline CDR1 is SGHTA and CDR2 is FQGTGA. V shed 6 bases, J shed 1 base, and the junction held 6 bases outside the gene matches. The source material was peripheral blood, sampled on day 0 of AZD1222 vaccination. The chain carries TRBV7-3 and TRBJ2-3, with 8 bases fitting TRBD2. The receptor was derived from an adult in good health. CDR3 in DNA: TGTGCCAGCAGTGTACTAGCGGCTCGCACAGATACGCAGTATTTT. This gives the protein CASSVLAARTDTQYF.